The entry that follows covers one T cell receptor (beta chain) sequence. The record originates from a study of blood T cell repertoires in COVID-19. Study information: T cells, B-cell-depleted T cells, or PBMCs supplied cDNA or gDNA.

There are 13 residues in the CDR3. Germline lookup yields CDR1 MRHNA and CDR2 SNTAGT. After removal of 6 bases from V and 5 bases from J, the junction contained 5 bases not matched to a gene. Original methodology: Amplifying reference gene primers gave estimates of nucleated cell counts. The method was immunoSEQ multiplex PCR; TCRdb's version includes in-frame clones alone and lacks a portion of them. D and trimming come from the DNA, and the V and J calls and clone size come from that table. The sample has around 58,000 clones; 88% are singletons. The receptor was isolated from a human donor in a cohort sampled during active COVID-19. This chain links TRBV6-4 with TRBJ1-1, with 8 bases aligning to TRBD1. The sample consisted of peripheral blood. In DNA, the CDR3 is TGTGCCAGCAGCAGGACAGGGAGGACTGAAGCTTTCTTT. Residues: CASSRTGRTEAFF.